This T cell receptor (beta chain) appears in the sequencing data of a study of T cell changes during pregnancy in multiple sclerosis. The assay was immunoSEQ multiplex PCR, and TCRdb's table has in-frame clones only and misses some. Of under 85,000 clones in the sample, around 94% were seen once. Germline V gene lookup returns CDR1 SGHVS and CDR2 FQNEAQ. Deletions cut 1 base from V and 4 bases from J, with 13 bases between. This CDR3 contains 16 residues. This chain uses TRBV7-8 with TRBJ2-2; maybe TRBD2 (7 bases). The sequencing here drew on peripheral blood, taken in the third trimester of pregnancy. The receptor's source is a female donor with multiple sclerosis, enrolled in a pregnancy study. The CDR3 protein is CASSLVPGGRTGELFF. In DNA, the CDR3 is TGTGCCAGCAGCTTAGTTCCGGGGGGCCGCACCGGGGAGCTGTTTTTT.